The clone carrying this T cell receptor (beta chain) was picked up one time. V was shortened by 4 bases and J by 6 bases, with 11 bases between the two germline ends. This CDR3 comprises 13 residues. CDR1 and CDR2 from the germline V gene are SNHLY and FYNNEI. This entry comes from a study of blood T cell repertoires in COVID-19. Whole-study context: The samples span acute and convalescent COVID-19 from the United States, Italy and Spain. The analysed material was cDNA or gDNA that came from T cells, B-cell-depleted T cells, or PBMCs.

Authors' methods: Amplifying reference gene primers gave estimates of nucleated cell counts. The data were produced by immunoSEQ multiplex PCR, yet TCRdb's version contains in-frame clones alone and is incomplete. The DNA gave D and trimming, while V, J and clone size come from that table. Here the sample spans over 10,000 clones, about three quarters being singletons. The source of this sequence is a woman aged 80 or over with acute or convalescent COVID-19. The chain combines TRBV2 with TRBJ2-3; D is uncertain. Specimen: peripheral blood. CDR3 in DNA: TGTGCCAGCAGTGTTCTAGTGCGCGATACGCAGTATTTT. Its translation: CASSVLVRDTQYF.